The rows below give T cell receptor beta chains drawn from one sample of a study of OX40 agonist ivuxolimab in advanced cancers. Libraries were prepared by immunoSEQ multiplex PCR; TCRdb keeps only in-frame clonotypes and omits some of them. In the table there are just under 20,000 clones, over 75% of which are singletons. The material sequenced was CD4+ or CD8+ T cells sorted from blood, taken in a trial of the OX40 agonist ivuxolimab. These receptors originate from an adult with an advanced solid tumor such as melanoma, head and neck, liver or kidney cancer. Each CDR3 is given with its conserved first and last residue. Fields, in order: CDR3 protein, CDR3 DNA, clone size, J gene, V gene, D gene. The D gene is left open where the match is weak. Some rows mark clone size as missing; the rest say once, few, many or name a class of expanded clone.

CASSPRVGKLFF	TGTGCCAGCAGTCCCAGGGTCGGAAAACTGTTTTTT	-	TRBJ1-4	TRBV27	-
CASSYFLGTGANVLTF	TGTGCCAGCAGTTACTTTCTGGGAACTGGGGCCAACGTCCTGACTTTC	-	TRBJ2-6	TRBV6-5	-
CASSPGLAGQETQYF	TGTGCCAGTAGCCCGGGACTAGCGGGGCAAGAGACCCAGTACTTC	few	TRBJ2-5	TRBV19	TRBD2
CATSRGPSLAGEDNEQFF	TGTGCCACCAGCAGAGGCCCTTCACTAGCGGGGGAGGACAATGAGCAGTTCTTC	-	TRBJ2-1	TRBV15	TRBD2
CASSLAQARTEAFF	TGCGCCAGCAGCTTGGCTCAGGCGCGCACTGAAGCTTTCTTT	-	TRBJ1-1	TRBV5-1	-
CASSLTDRGPNTGELFF	TGTGCCAGCAGCTTAACCGACAGGGGTCCTAACACCGGGGAGCTGTTTTTT	-	TRBJ2-2	TRBV7-7	TRBD1
CASSATGIGTEAFF	TGTGCCAGCAGTGCTACTGGGATAGGAACTGAAGCTTTCTTT	-	TRBJ1-1	TRBV2	-
CASSFHFAGYTF	TGTGCCAGCAGCTTTCACTTCGCTGGCTACACCTTC	-	TRBJ1-2	TRBV7-6	-
CASSTDSLWTEAFF	TGCGCCAGCAGCACGGACAGTCTCTGGACTGAAGCTTTCTTT	-	TRBJ1-1	TRBV5-1	-
CASSQDTNEQFF	TGTGCCAGCAGCCAAGATACAAATGAGCAGTTCTTC	-	TRBJ2-1	TRBV4-2	-
CASSFTGVREQYF	TGTGCCAGCAGCTTCACAGGGGTTCGGGAGCAGTACTTC	-	TRBJ2-7	TRBV7-2	TRBD1
CASSPRGQNYYGYTF	TGTGCCAGTAGTCCCCGAGGACAGAACTACTATGGCTACACCTTC	-	TRBJ1-2	TRBV19	-
CASSHRDRNTEAFF	TGTGCCAGCAGTCATAGGGACAGGAACACTGAAGCTTTCTTT	-	TRBJ1-1	TRBV6-5	TRBD1
CAISEGNYGYTF	TGTGCCATCAGTGAGGGGAACTATGGCTACACCTTC	-	TRBJ1-2	TRBV10-3	-
CASSPGGLSGNTIYF	TGTGCCAGCAGCCCAGGGGGCCTTTCTGGAAACACCATATATTTT	-	TRBJ1-3	TRBV27	TRBD1
CASRELDSSTDTQYF	TGTGCCAGCAGGGAATTGGACAGTAGCACAGATACGCAGTATTTT	once	TRBJ2-3	TRBV6-1	-
CASRVGRETQYF	TGTGCCAGCAGGGTGGGAAGAGAGACCCAGTACTTC	-	TRBJ2-5	TRBV25-1	-
CASSPGTGNHEQYF	TGTGCCAGCAGCCCCGGGACAGGGAATCACGAGCAGTACTTC	-	TRBJ2-7	TRBV7-8	TRBD1
CASSPQGESNQPQHF	TGTGCCAGCTCTCCGCAGGGAGAGTCGAACCAGCCCCAGCATTTT	-	TRBJ1-5	TRBV18	-
CASSQGGALNEQFF	TGTGCCAGCTCCCAGGGGGGTGCATTAAATGAGCAGTTCTTC	-	TRBJ2-1	TRBV18	-
CASARGGLGGYTF	TGTGCCAGCGCCCGGGGCGGGCTCGGTGGCTACACCTTC	once	TRBJ1-2	TRBV28	-
CASSLSSGGAQYF	TGTGCCAGCAGCTTATCCAGCGGTGGAGCCCAGTACTTC	-	TRBJ2-5	TRBV7-2	-
CASSDRANTGELFF	TGTGCCAGCAGCGACAGGGCGAACACCGGGGAGCTGTTTTTT	-	TRBJ2-2	TRBV7-9	TRBD1
CASSSLLAGYNEQFF	TGTGCCAGCAGTTCCTTACTAGCGGGGTACAATGAGCAGTTCTTC	-	TRBJ2-1	TRBV6-5	TRBD2
CASRGALPQETQYF	TGTGCCAGCAGGGGGGCCCTACCCCAAGAGACCCAGTACTTC	once	TRBJ2-5	TRBV27	-
CAWSMKRAGEQYF	TGTGCCTGGAGTATGAAGCGGGCAGGGGAGCAGTACTTC	once	TRBJ2-7	TRBV30	-